This paragraph covers one T cell receptor (beta chain) sequence. Its antigen is still unknown. CDR3 length equals 15 residues. CDR1 is MNHEY and CDR2 is SVGAGI in the germline V gene. This sample is part of a study of CXCR3-negative and CXCR3-positive naive CD8 T cells. cDNA libraries for TRB were generated by 5' RACE incorporating UMI labels. TCRdb re-called the 5' RACE reads, yielding one record per CDR3 amino acid sequence without DNA. Its clone listing holds 70,000 to 95,000 distinct CDR3 sequences. Study-level results: Naive cells that were CXCR3-positive had more hydrophobic TRB CDR3s (compared with CXCR3-negative naive cells).

This TCR came from a human donor in good health. Some clones in this sample may be carry-over from other donors' samples. Source material: naive CXCR3- CD8+ T cells from blood. As to subset: CD45RO-CCR7+CD27+CD95- naive CD8+ T cells lacking CXCR3 (TNR3-). The V call is TRBV6-5, the J call TRBJ2-1; TCRdb's D gene call, TRBD2, goes unchecked for lack of DNA. This CDR3 is CASSYSAGSYNEQFF.